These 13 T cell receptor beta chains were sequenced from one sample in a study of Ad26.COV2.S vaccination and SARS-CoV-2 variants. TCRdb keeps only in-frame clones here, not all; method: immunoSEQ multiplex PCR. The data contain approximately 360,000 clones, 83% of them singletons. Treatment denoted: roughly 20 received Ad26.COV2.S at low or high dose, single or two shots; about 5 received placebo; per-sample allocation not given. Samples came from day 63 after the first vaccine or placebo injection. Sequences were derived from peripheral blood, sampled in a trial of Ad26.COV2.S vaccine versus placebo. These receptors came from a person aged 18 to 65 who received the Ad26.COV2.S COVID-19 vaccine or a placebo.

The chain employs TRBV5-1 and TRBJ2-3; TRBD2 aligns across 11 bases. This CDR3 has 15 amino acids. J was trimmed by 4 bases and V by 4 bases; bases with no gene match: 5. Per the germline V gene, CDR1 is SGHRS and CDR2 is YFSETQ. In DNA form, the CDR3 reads TGCGCCAGCAGCCCGCTAGCGGGAGGCGCAGATACGCAGTATTTT. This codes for CASSPLAGGADTQYF.

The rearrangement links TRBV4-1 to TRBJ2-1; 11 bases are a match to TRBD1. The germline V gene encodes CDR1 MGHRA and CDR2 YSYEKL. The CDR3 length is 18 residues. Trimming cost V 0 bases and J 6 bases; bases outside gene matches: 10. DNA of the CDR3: TGCGCCAGCAGCCAAGATCAAAGGGTAGGGACAGGGGGCAATGAGCAGTTCTTC. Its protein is CASSQDQRVGTGGNEQFF.

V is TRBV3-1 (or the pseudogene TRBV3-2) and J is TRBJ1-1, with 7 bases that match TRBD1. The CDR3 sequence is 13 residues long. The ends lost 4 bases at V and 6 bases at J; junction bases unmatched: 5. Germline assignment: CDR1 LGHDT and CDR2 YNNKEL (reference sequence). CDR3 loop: CASSRQGDAEAFF. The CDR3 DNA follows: TGTGCCAGCAGCCGGCAGGGGGACGCTGAAGCTTTCTTT.

The CDR3 sequence is CASSPKNRGQANEKLFF. In nucleotides, the CDR3 is TGTGCCAGCAGCCCAAAGAACAGGGGGCAGGCTAATGAAAAACTGTTTTTT. The chain combines TRBV7-9 with TRBJ1-4; 9 positions match TRBD1. Germline CDR1 reads SEHNR; CDR2 reads FQNEAQ (reference sequence). The CDR3 is made up of 17 amino acids. V lost 5 bases, J lost 3 bases, and 10 bases stayed unmatched.

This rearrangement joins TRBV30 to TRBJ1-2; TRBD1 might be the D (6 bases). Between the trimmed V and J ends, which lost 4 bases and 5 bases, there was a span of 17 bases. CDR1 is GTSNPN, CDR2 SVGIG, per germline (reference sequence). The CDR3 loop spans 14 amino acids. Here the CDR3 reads CAWTQAGAAYGYTF. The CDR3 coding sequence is TGTGCCTGGACACAAGCGGGGGCCGCTTATGGCTACACCTTC.

The CDR3 protein is CASSARAGDSYGNEQFF. The CDR3 coding sequence is TGTGCCAGCAGCGCCCGAGCGGGGGACTCCTACGGCAATGAGCAGTTCTTC. V and J are TRBV9 and TRBJ2-1, with TRBD2 matching 8 bases. V shed 3 bases, J shed 6 bases, and the junction held 14 bases outside the gene matches. Germline CDR1 SGDLS, CDR2 YYNGEE. CDR3 size: 17 residues.

CDR3 region: CASKRDLTAGANVLTF. Written as DNA, the CDR3 is TGTGCCAGTAAGAGGGATTTAACTGCTGGGGCCAACGTCCTGACTTTC. The V and J genes are TRBV19 and TRBJ2-6; tentatively, D is TRBD2 (5 bases). Looked up from germline, CDR1 is LNHDA and CDR2 is SQIVND (reference sequence). The CDR3 spans 16 residues. Trimming cost V 7 bases and J 2 bases, with 15 bases left between them.

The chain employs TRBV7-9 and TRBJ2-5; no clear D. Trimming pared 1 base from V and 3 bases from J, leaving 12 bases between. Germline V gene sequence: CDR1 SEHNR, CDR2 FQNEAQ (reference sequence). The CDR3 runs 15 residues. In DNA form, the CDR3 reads TGTGCCAGCAGCTTAGAGTATGGCCGAGAAGAGACCCAGTACTTC. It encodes CASSLEYGREETQYF.

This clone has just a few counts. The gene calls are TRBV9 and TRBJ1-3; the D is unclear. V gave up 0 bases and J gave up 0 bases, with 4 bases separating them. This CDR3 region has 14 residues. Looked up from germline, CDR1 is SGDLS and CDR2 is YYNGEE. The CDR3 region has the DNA TGTGCCAGCAGCGTAGGGTCCTCTGGAAACACCATATATTTT. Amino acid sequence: CASSVGSSGNTIYF.

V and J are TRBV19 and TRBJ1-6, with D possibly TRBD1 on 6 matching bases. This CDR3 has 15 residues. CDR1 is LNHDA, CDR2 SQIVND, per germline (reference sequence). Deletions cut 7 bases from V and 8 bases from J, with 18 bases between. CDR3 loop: CASTGTWGAYSPLHF. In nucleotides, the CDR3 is TGTGCCAGTACGGGGACCTGGGGGGCCTATTCACCCCTCCACTTT.

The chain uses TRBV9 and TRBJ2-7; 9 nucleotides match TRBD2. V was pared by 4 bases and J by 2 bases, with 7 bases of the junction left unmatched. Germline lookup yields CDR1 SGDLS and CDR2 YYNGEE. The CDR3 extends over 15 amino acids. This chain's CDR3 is CASSRGLAPTYEQYF. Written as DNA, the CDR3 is TGTGCCAGCAGCCGTGGACTAGCGCCCACCTACGAGCAGTACTTC.

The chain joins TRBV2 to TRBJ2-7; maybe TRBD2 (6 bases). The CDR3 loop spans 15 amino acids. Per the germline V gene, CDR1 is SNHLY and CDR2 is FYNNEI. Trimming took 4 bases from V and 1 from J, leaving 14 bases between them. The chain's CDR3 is CASSGTTTRSYEQYF. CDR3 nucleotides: TGTGCCAGCAGTGGGACTACAACTCGATCCTACGAGCAGTACTTC.

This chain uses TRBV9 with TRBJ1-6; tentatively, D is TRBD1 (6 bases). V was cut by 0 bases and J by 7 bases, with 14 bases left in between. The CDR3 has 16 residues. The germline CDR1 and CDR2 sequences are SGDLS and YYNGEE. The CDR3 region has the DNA TGTGCCAGCAGCGTAGAGCCAGGGGCCAAAAATTCACCCCTCCACTTT. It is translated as CASSVEPGAKNSPLHF.